What follows is one T cell receptor beta chain and its context. This record comes from a study of OX40 agonist ivuxolimab in advanced cancers. This table comes from immunoSEQ multiplex PCR, and its TCRdb copy is limited to in-frame clones, with some not included. The sample lists tens of thousands of clones; roughly 90% were seen once. Trimming pared 7 bases from V and 3 bases from J, leaving 29 bases between. Germline lookup yields CDR1 SGHTA and CDR2 FQGNSA. The CDR3 length is 19 residues. This specimen consisted of CD4+ or CD8+ T cells sorted from blood, obtained in a trial of the OX40 agonist ivuxolimab. J is TRBJ2-3 and V is TRBV7-2; a weak D match, TRBD2 (6 bases). The TCR originated in an adult with an advanced solid tumor such as melanoma, head and neck, liver or kidney cancer. The CDR3 sequence is CASTQIVGGPPPRTDTQYF. For the CDR3, the DNA is TGTGCCAGCACCCAAATTGTCGGGGGACCCCCACCTAGGACAGATACGCAGTATTTT.